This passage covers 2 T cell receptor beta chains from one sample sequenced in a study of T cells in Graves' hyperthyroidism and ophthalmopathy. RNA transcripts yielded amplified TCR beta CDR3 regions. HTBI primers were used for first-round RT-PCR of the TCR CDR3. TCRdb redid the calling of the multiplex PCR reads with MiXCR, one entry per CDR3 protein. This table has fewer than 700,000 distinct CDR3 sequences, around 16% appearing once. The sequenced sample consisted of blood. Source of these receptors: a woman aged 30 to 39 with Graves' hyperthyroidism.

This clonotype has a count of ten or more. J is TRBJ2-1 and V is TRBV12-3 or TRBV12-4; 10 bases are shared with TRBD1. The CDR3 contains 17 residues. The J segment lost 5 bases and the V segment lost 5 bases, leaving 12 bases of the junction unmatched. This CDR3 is CASSPGQGDLSHNEQFF. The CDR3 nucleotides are TGTGCCAGCAGTCCCGGACAGGGGGATTTAAGCCACAATGAGCAGTTCTTC.

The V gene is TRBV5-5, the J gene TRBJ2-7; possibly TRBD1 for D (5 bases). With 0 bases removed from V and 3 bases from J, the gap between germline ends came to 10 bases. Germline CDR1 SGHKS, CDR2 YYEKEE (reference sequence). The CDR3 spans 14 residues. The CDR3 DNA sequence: TGTGCCAGCAGCTTGGCTCAGGGTATCTACGAGCAGTACTTC. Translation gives CASSLAQGIYEQYF.